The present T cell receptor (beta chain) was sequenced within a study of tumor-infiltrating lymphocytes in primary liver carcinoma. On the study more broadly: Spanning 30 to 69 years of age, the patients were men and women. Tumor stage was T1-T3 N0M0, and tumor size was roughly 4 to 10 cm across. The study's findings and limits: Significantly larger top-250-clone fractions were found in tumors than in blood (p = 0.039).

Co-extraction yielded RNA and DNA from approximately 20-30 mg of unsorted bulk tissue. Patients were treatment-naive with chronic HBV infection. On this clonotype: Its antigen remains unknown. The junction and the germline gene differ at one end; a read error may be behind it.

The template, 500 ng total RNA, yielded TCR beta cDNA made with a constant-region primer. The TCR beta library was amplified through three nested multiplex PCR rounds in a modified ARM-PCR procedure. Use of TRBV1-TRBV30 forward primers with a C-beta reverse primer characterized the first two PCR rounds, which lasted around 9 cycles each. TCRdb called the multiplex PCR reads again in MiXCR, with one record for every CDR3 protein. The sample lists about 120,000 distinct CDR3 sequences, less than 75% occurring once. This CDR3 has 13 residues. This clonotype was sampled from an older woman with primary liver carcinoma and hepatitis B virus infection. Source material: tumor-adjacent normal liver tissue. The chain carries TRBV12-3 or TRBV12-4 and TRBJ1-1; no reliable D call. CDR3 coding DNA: TGTGCCAGTAGTTTGTGGGGATTCCTAGAAGCTTTCTTT. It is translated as CASSLWGFLEAFF.